The entry below gives a single T cell receptor (beta chain) sequence along with its context. Its antigen is undetermined. After constant-region reverse-primer amplification, full-length variable regions underwent semi-nested PCR with Nested Universal Primer A. From the 5' RACE reads, TCRdb called clonotypes with MiXCR, one entry per CDR3 protein. Here the sample spans over 50,000 distinct CDR3 sequences, around 30% being singletons. CD25-based Treg depletion was applied to purified naive CD4+ T cells. The CDR3 has 13 residues. Trimming pared 4 bases from V and 4 bases from J, leaving 12 bases between. Germline CDR1 DFQATT, CDR2 SNEGSKA (reference sequence). General study results and limits: Tumor Treg TCRs overlapped most with tumor naive CD4+ cells. Tumor memory CD4+ T cell TCR gene usage clustered with blood and lymph node memory CD4+ cells and lymph node naive CD4+ cells.

This chain joins TRBV20-1 and TRBJ2-3; perhaps D is TRBD1 or TRBD2 (5 bases each). Sequenced sample: tumor-infiltrating naive CD4+ T cells sorted from the breast tumor. Subset described: naive CD4+ T cells, CD4+CD45RA+CD25-. This TCR derives from a female donor with breast cancer. In DNA, the CDR3 is TGCAGTGCTAAGGACTGGGGCCCAGATACGCAGTATTTT. It is translated as CSAKDWGPDTQYF.